The 25 T cell receptor beta chains in this list originate from one sample, sequenced in a study of graft-versus-host responses after intestinal transplantation. TCRdb's table, derived via immunoSEQ multiplex PCR, lists solely in-frame clones and lacks some. The sample records tens of thousands of clones, roughly nine tenths being singletons. Their antigens are not known. This sample comprised unstimulated CD8+ T cells sorted from spleen or lymph node cells, obtained before intestinal transplant. The receptor set was obtained from a human donor who received an intestinal transplant.

The chain carries TRBV6-5 and TRBJ1-6; no clear D gene. Germline V gene lookup returns CDR1 MNHEY and CDR2 SVGAGI. V gave up 0 bases and J gave up 7 bases, with 10 bases separating them. There are 15 residues in the CDR3. The CDR3 sequence is CASSYSTGSNSPLHF. The CDR3 DNA sequence: TGTGCCAGCAGTTACTCTACGGGGTCCAATTCACCCCTCCACTTT.

This clone was detected only once. CDR3 DNA sequence: TGTGCCAGCAGCCCCTATCAAAGCTCCTACAATGAGCAGTTCTTC. This encodes CASSPYQSSYNEQFF. This chain uses TRBV7-2 with TRBJ2-1; D is ambiguous. The CDR3 extends over 15 amino acids. Per germline, CDR1 SGHTA and CDR2 FQGNSA. Trimming removed 5 bases at V and 0 bases at J, with 11 bases between.

The chain is built from TRBV5-1 and TRBJ2-3; D is undetermined. This CDR3 spans 12 amino acids. V lost 4 bases and J lost 9, with 12 bases in between. Germline CDR1 SGHRS, CDR2 YFSETQ. The CDR3 region has the DNA TGCGCCAGCAGCCTATACTCCGCAACGCAGTATTTT. This codes for CASSLYSATQYF. Using reference TRBV5-1 and TRBJ2-3 for the parts outside the CDR3, the full variable domain is KAGVTQTPRYLIKTRGQQVTLSCSPISGHRSVSWYQQTPGQGLQFLFEYFSETQRNKGNFPGRFSGRQFSNSRSEMNVSTLELGDSALYLCASSLYSATQYFGPGTRLTVL.

The chain carries TRBV6-6 and TRBJ1-5; the D gene is possibly TRBD1 (6 bases). Germline V gene sequence: CDR1 MNHNY, CDR2 SVGAGI (reference sequence). Trimming removed 7 bases at V and 1 base at J, with 17 bases between. The CDR3 totals 16 residues. This chain's CDR3 is CASKGWRTVSNQPQHF. The CDR3 bases are TGTGCCAGCAAGGGTTGGCGGACAGTGAGCAATCAGCCCCAGCATTTT.

The chain employs TRBV28 and TRBJ2-7; D not certain. The germline CDR1 and CDR2 sequences are MDHEN and SYDVKM. The V end was cut by 2 bases, the J end by 6 bases, with 11 bases between. The CDR3 has 13 amino acids. CDR3 amino acids: CASSLAIDTEQYF. CDR3 in DNA: TGTGCCAGCAGTTTAGCTATAGACACCGAGCAGTACTTC.

The rearrangement links TRBV15 to TRBJ2-2; 14 bases are shared with TRBD2. The CDR3 covers 18 residues. Germline V gives CDR1 LNHNV, CDR2 YYDKDF (reference sequence). The trim removed 4 bases at V and 4 bases at J, leaving 8 bases unmatched. The CDR3 nucleotides read TGTGCCACCAGCATCCCGACTAGCGGGAGGGCTCGCACCGGGGAGCTGTTTTTT. Its translation is CATSIPTSGRARTGELFF.

This sequence joins TRBV19 and TRBJ1-1; weak D call: TRBD1 (6 bases). This CDR3 region has 14 residues. The germline V and J ends were trimmed by 3 bases and 5 bases, with 13 bases remaining between them. Germline loops: CDR1 LNHDA, CDR2 SQIVND (reference sequence). CDR3 residues: CASSIAGDGTEAFF. The CDR3 DNA reads TGTGCCAGTAGTATTGCAGGGGACGGGACTGAAGCTTTCTTT.

This clone is a singleton in its sample. As DNA, the CDR3 is TGTGCCAGCACTCCCCTCGGTTCCTACGAGCAGTACTTC. Its translation: CASTPLGSYEQYF. This chain uses TRBV28 with TRBJ2-7; D uncertain. V was cut by 7 bases and J by 1 base, with 11 bases left in between. The CDR3 has 13 residues. Germline assignment: CDR1 MDHEN and CDR2 SYDVKM.

The V call is TRBV19, the J call TRBJ1-5; D is possibly TRBD1 (5 bases). The ends were cut back, 3 bases at V and 4 bases at J, with 10 bases in the middle. Germline V gene lookup returns CDR1 LNHDA and CDR2 SQIVND (reference sequence). This CDR3 contains 14 residues. The CDR3 region has the DNA TGTGCCAGTAGTATTTGGGGCTGGAATCAGCCCCAGCATTTT. Its protein product is CASSIWGWNQPQHF.

V is TRBV6-5 and J is TRBJ2-5; a possible D gene is TRBD2 (7 bases). V gave up 6 bases and J gave up 0 bases, with 14 bases separating them. Germline CDR1 is MNHEY and CDR2 is SVGAGI. The CDR3 spans 15 residues. For the CDR3, the DNA is TGTGCCAGCAGAGGGGGGGTGACTCACCAAGAGACCCAGTACTTC. Amino acids: CASRGGVTHQETQYF.

The chain combines TRBV5-4 with TRBJ1-6; 10 nucleotides line up with TRBD1. The junction had 4 bases not matched to a gene; V was cut back by 0 bases and J by 7 bases. Per germline, CDR1 SGHNT and CDR2 YYREEE (reference sequence). The CDR3 length is 16 residues. For the CDR3, the DNA is TGTGCCAGCAGCTTGGAGCCGACAGGGGGCAATTCACCCCTCCACTTT. Protein product: CASSLEPTGGNSPLHF.

The chain carries TRBV25-1 and TRBJ2-3, with a tentative D call TRBD1 (6 bases). In germline, CDR1 is MGHDK, CDR2 SYGVNS. This CDR3 contains 15 residues. The V and J ends lost 4 bases and 4 bases respectively, with 15 bases between them. In DNA, the CDR3 is TGTGCCAGCAGTGTACAGGGTTCCCCTCCAGATACGCAGTATTTT. The encoded protein is CASSVQGSPPDTQYF.

This clone was recorded only once. CDR3 nucleotide sequence: TGTGCCAGCAGCGCCATAGCGGGGGGGCCACCAGATACGCAGTATTTT. Protein product: CASSAIAGGPPDTQYF. The genes are TRBV13 and TRBJ2-3; 11 bases align to TRBD2. The V gene end was trimmed by 5 bases and the J gene end by 4 bases; junction bases not matched to a gene: 8. Germline CDR1 and CDR2: PRHDT and FYEKMQ (reference sequence). The CDR3 covers 16 residues.

This clone has just a few counts. The V gene is TRBV19, the J gene TRBJ2-2, with a tentative D call TRBD2 (5 bases). The germline CDR1 and CDR2 sequences are LNHDA and SQIVND (reference sequence). There are 13 residues in the CDR3. Deletions cut 1 base from V and 7 bases from J, with 7 bases between. CDR3 residues: CASSIGESGELFF. The CDR3 nucleotides are TGTGCCAGTAGTATAGGGGAGAGCGGGGAGCTGTTTTTT. Variable domain in full (rest from reference TRBV19 and TRBJ2-2): DGGITQSPKYLFRKEGQNVTLSCEQNLNHDAMYWYRQDPGQGLRLIYYSQIVNDFQKGDIAEGYSVSREKKESFPLTVTSAQKNPTAFYLCASSIGESGELFFGEGSRLTVL.

The V gene is TRBV29-1, the J gene TRBJ1-1; TRBD1 agrees at 8 bases. Trimming removed 6 bases from V and 4 bases from J; junction bases left unmatched: 7. From germline, CDR1 is SQVTM and CDR2 ANQGSEA. CDR3 length: 13 residues. Here the CDR3 DNA reads TGCAGCGTCTCGACAGGGGCGGGCACTGAAGCTTTCTTT. It codes for CSVSTGAGTEAFF. The variable domain in full, completed from reference TRBV29-1 and TRBJ1-1, reads SAVISQKPSRDICQRGTSLTIQCQVDSQVTMMFWYRQQPGQSLTLIATANQGSEATYESGFVIDKFPISRPNLTFSTLTVSNMSPEDSSIYLCSVSTGAGTEAFFGQGTRLTVV.

This chain connects TRBV15 to TRBJ2-2; tentatively, D is TRBD2 (6 bases). The CDR3 is 15 amino acids. Trimming shortened V by 5 bases and J by 4 bases, and 14 bases separated the two germline ends. Germline CDR1 is LNHNV and CDR2 is YYDKDF (reference sequence). The CDR3 DNA reads as TGTGCCACCAGCCTAGGGAGGATCCTCACCGGGGAGCTGTTTTTT. Translation: CATSLGRILTGELFF.

The chain links TRBV19 to TRBJ1-5, with D perhaps TRBD1 (6 bases). The CDR3 is made up of 20 amino acids. Trimming pared 5 bases from V and 0 bases from J, leaving 26 bases between. The germline V gene has CDR1 LNHDA and CDR2 SQIVND (reference sequence). CDR3 nucleotide sequence: TGTGCCAGTAGTCCACTACGACAGGCCCTGATCCCCCTTAGCAATCAGCCCCAGCATTTT. It specifies CASSPLRQALIPLSNQPQHF.

The V gene is TRBV20-1, the J gene TRBJ2-7; D is unclear. V gave up 7 bases and J gave up 8 bases, with 9 bases separating them. This CDR3 contains 9 residues. CDR1 is DFQATT and CDR2 is SNEGSKA in the germline V gene (reference sequence). CDR3 nucleotide sequence: TGCAGTGTCGTGGGCAAGCAGTACTTC. Its translation is CSVVGKQYF.

The CDR3, as DNA: TGCGCCAGCAGCCAAGAGCCGGGTACGCACACTGAAGCTTTCTTT. It encodes CASSQEPGTHTEAFF. The chain links TRBV4-1 to TRBJ1-1, with unresolved D. The germline CDR1 and CDR2 sequences are MGHRA and YSYEKL. Deletions cut 0 bases from V and 3 bases from J, with 11 bases between. This CDR3 comprises 15 residues.

The chain links TRBV28 to TRBJ2-3; TRBD2 matches 14 bases. With 0 bases clipped from V and 6 bases from J, the junction kept 5 bases outside the gene matches. Germline V gene lookup returns CDR1 MDHEN and CDR2 SYDVKM. This CDR3 region has 17 residues. The CDR3 DNA follows: TGTGCCAGCAGTTTATGTGCCGGGACTAGCGGGAGTGATACGCAGTATTTT. Amino acid sequence: CASSLCAGTSGSDTQYF.

The V call is TRBV2, the J call TRBJ2-1; 7 bases match TRBD1. The ends lost 6 bases at V and 5 bases at J; junction bases unmatched: 4. This CDR3 region has 13 residues. Germline V gives CDR1 SNHLY, CDR2 FYNNEI. As DNA, the CDR3 is TGTGCCAGCAGGGGGGACAGCCACAATGAGCAGTTCTTC. Residues: CASRGDSHNEQFF.

The CDR3: CASSLRSGTAYTGELFF. The CDR3 nucleotides are TGTGCCAGCAGCTTAAGGTCTGGGACAGCCTACACCGGGGAGCTGTTTTTT. V usage is TRBV7-6 and J usage is TRBJ2-2; 7 positions match TRBD1. This CDR3 comprises 17 residues. V was clipped by 2 bases and J by 3 bases; unmatched bases: 9. From germline, CDR1 is SGHVS and CDR2 FNYEAQ.

The chain uses TRBV7-9 and TRBJ2-7; 8 bases map to TRBD1. CDR1 SEHNR and CDR2 FQNEAQ come from the germline V gene (reference sequence). CDR3 length equals 13 residues. Trimming at V came to 8 bases and at J to 3 bases, leaving 6 bases not matched to a gene. For the CDR3, the DNA is TGTGCCAGCGACAGGGGTATCGACTACGAGCAGTACTTC. This encodes CASDRGIDYEQYF.

This rearrangement joins TRBV5-6 to TRBJ2-3; D remains unclear. Germline-derived CDR1 and CDR2 are SGHDT and YYEEEE. Trimming stripped 3 bases from V and 3 bases from J, with 5 bases between. The CDR3 is 12 amino acids. As DNA, the CDR3 is TGTGCCAGCAGCTCCCGGACAGATACGCAGTATTTT. Its protein is CASSSRTDTQYF.

The V gene is TRBV7-2, the J gene TRBJ2-3; a possible D gene is TRBD2 (6 bases). CDR1 SGHTA and CDR2 FQGNSA come from the germline V gene. This CDR3 has 15 amino acids. V was cut by 1 base and J by 10 bases, with 18 bases left in between. CDR3 in DNA: TGTGCCAGCAGCTTAGGATTGGGCCGGACGGGGGCGCAGTATTTT. It specifies CASSLGLGRTGAQYF.